The 29 T cell receptor beta chains given below trace back to one sample, sequenced in a study of blood T cell repertoires in COVID-19. Profiled with immunoSEQ multiplex PCR; TCRdb holds only in-frame clones, not every one. The table has around 230,000 clones, more than 80% seen once; the top ten hold around 2.2%. The sequencing sample was made of peripheral blood. Receptors originate from a man aged 25-40 years who had recovered from COVID-19.

The chain is built from TRBV9 and TRBJ1-4; possibly TRBD1 for D (6 bases). Germline V gene data show CDR1 as SGDLS and CDR2 as YYNGEE. V dropped 4 bases and J dropped 0 bases, with 16 bases sitting between them. The CDR3 is made up of 17 amino acids. CDR3 amino acids: CASSSRGGATTNEKLFF. The DNA of the CDR3 is TGTGCCAGCAGCTCCCGGGGGGGGGCAACAACTAATGAAAAACTGTTTTTT.

The chain recombines TRBV20-1 with TRBJ1-2, with D possibly matching TRBD1 (6 bases). The CDR3 is made up of 12 amino acids. Germline lookup yields CDR1 DFQATT and CDR2 SNEGSKA (reference sequence). The ends were cut back, 3 bases at V and 7 bases at J, with 12 bases in the middle. CDR3 sequence reads: CSASPQGIGYTF. CDR3 bases: TGCAGTGCTAGTCCCCAGGGGATTGGCTACACCTTC.

The chain links TRBV3-1 (or the pseudogene TRBV3-2) to TRBJ1-2; 7 bases are a match to TRBD1. Germline CDR1 reads LGHDT; CDR2 reads YNNKEL (reference sequence). V gave up 9 bases and J gave up 0 bases; unmatched junction bases: 13. This CDR3 spans 16 amino acids. The CDR3 reads CARRDRVPSSNYGYTF. In DNA, the CDR3 is TGTGCCAGACGAGACAGGGTCCCTTCCTCTAACTATGGCTACACCTTC.

J is TRBJ2-1 and V is TRBV5-1, with 7 bases aligning to TRBD1. This CDR3 has 20 amino acids. Germline V gives CDR1 SGHRS, CDR2 YFSETQ. Unmatched junction bases numbered 19, after V lost 4 bases and J lost 0 bases. CDR3 DNA: TGCGCCAGCAGCCGTCGGGACAGCTCCCAGGGTCAATCCTCCTACAATGAGCAGTTCTTC. Protein product: CASSRRDSSQGQSSYNEQFF.

This clone showed up just once. V gene TRBV5-1 combines with J gene TRBJ2-1; D call uncertain. Trimming pared 0 bases from V and 2 bases from J, leaving 12 bases between. This CDR3 has 16 residues. Germline loops: CDR1 SGHRS, CDR2 YFSETQ. CDR3 sequence (DNA): TGCGCCAGCAGCTTGGAACTCCACCCTCCCTACAATGAGCAGTTCTTC. It encodes CASSLELHPPYNEQFF. Supplemented by reference TRBV5-1 and TRBJ2-1, the full variable domain reads KAGVTQTPRYLIKTRGQQVTLSCSPISGHRSVSWYQQTPGQGLQFLFEYFSETQRNKGNFPGRFSGRQFSNSRSEMNVSTLELGDSALYLCASSLELHPPYNEQFFGPGTRLTVL.

The chain carries TRBV5-1 and TRBJ1-2; TRBD1 aligns across 7 bases. CDR3 length: 14 residues. V lost 4 bases and J lost 4; bases outside the gene matches: 7. CDR1 and CDR2 from the germline V gene are SGHRS and YFSETQ. The DNA for the CDR3 is TGCGCCAGCAGCCTTCCGGGGACAGCCTATGGCTACACCTTC. This codes for CASSLPGTAYGYTF.

This sequence joins TRBV7-9 and TRBJ2-2; D is perhaps TRBD1 (6 bases). The CDR3 has 14 amino acids. The ends were cut back, 2 bases at V and 5 bases at J, with 9 bases in the middle. The germline V gene has CDR1 SEHNR and CDR2 FQNEAQ (reference sequence). The DNA for the CDR3 is TGTGCCAGCAGCTTATACAGGGTTACCGGGGAGCTGTTTTTT. Its protein product is CASSLYRVTGELFF. Supplemented by reference TRBV7-9 and TRBJ2-2, the full variable domain reads DTGVSQNPRHKITKRGQNVTFRCDPISEHNRLYWYRQTLGQGPEFLTYFQNEAQLEKSRLLSDRFSAERPKGSFSTLEIQRTEQGDSAMYLCASSLYRVTGELFFGEGSRLTVL.

The chain employs TRBV2 and TRBJ2-3; 7 bases match TRBD2. This CDR3 region has 13 residues. The trim removed 6 bases at V and 3 bases at J, leaving 3 bases unmatched. Germline-derived CDR1 and CDR2 are SNHLY and FYNNEI. CDR3: CASRQRGTDTQYF. CDR3 bases: TGTGCCAGCAGACAGCGGGGAACAGATACGCAGTATTTT.

This chain uses TRBV19 with TRBJ1-1; possibly TRBD1 for D (6 bases). The length of the CDR3 is 15 residues. V lost 6 bases and J lost 2, with 16 bases in between. CDR1 is LNHDA, CDR2 SQIVND, per germline (reference sequence). As DNA, the CDR3 is TGTGCCAGTAGACCGAGCGACAGGCTTAACACTGAAGCTTTCTTT. Its protein is CASRPSDRLNTEAFF.

The chain combines TRBV27 with TRBJ2-3; 12 bases are shared with TRBD2. The CDR3 extends over 15 amino acids. Germline V gene sequence: CDR1 MNHEY, CDR2 SMNVEV (reference sequence). The ends lost 3 bases at V and 5 bases at J; junction bases unmatched: 3. DNA for the CDR3: TGTGCCAGCAGTTTCCCGACTAGCGGGAGAGATACGCAGTATTTT. Its translation is CASSFPTSGRDTQYF.

The table lists this clone with a count of one. This chain links TRBV6-5 with TRBJ1-2; perhaps TRBD1 as D (5 bases). The CDR3 has 13 amino acids. V gave up 4 bases and J gave up 8 bases, with 14 bases separating them. Germline CDR1 is MNHEY and CDR2 is SVGAGI. The CDR3 DNA follows: TGTGCCAGCAGTTCGATCAGGGTTGGGGGCTACACCTTC. This sequence encodes CASSSIRVGGYTF.

The chain combines TRBV5-8 with TRBJ1-4, with TRBD1 matching over 7 bases. The length of the CDR3 is 16 residues. With V trimmed by 0 bases and J by 3 bases, 5 bases remained unmatched. The germline V gene has CDR1 SGHTS and CDR2 YDEGEE. CDR3 in DNA: TGTGCCAGCAGCTTGGGGACAGGATTCGCTAATGAAAAACTGTTTTTT. Translation gives CASSLGTGFANEKLFF.

The table lists this clone with a few counts. J is TRBJ1-6 and V is TRBV10-3, with D perhaps matching TRBD1 (5 bases). The V end lost 4 bases, the J end lost 9 bases, and 13 bases lay between the germline ends. From germline, CDR1 is ENHRY and CDR2 SYGVKD. There are 14 residues in the CDR3. The CDR3 loop is CAISVRDRGSPLHF. The CDR3 region has the DNA TGTGCCATCAGTGTTCGCGATAGGGGTTCACCCCTCCACTTT.

V gene TRBV7-9 combines with J gene TRBJ2-2, with TRBD1 matching over 11 bases. The CDR3 covers 15 residues. V lost 4 bases and J lost 7; bases outside the gene matches: 5. The germline CDR1 and CDR2 sequences are SEHNR and FQNEAQ (reference sequence). CDR3 sequence (DNA): TGTGCCAGCAGCTCCCGGACAGGGGGCAGCGGGGAGCTGTTTTTT. Encoded protein: CASSSRTGGSGELFF.

The V and J genes are TRBV3-1 (or the pseudogene TRBV3-2) and TRBJ1-1; the D is unclear. Germline CDR1 LGHDT, CDR2 YNNKEL (reference sequence). The CDR3 length is 14 residues. V was trimmed by 0 bases and J by 2 bases, leaving 7 bases between them. Here the CDR3 reads CASSQEAGNTEAFF. The CDR3 nucleotides read TGTGCCAGCAGCCAAGAAGCAGGAAACACTGAAGCTTTCTTT.

The chain joins TRBV4-1 to TRBJ2-5; D may be TRBD2 (5 bases). V was clipped by 0 bases and J by 5 bases, with 13 bases between them. Per germline, CDR1 MGHRA and CDR2 YSYEKL. CDR3 length: 15 residues. Here the CDR3 DNA reads TGCGCCAGCAGCCAAGAATGGACTGGCGGGGAGACCCAGTACTTC. As protein: CASSQEWTGGETQYF.

The V call is TRBV19, the J call TRBJ1-3; TRBD1 is a possible D gene (5 bases). CDR1 is LNHDA and CDR2 is SQIVND in the germline V gene (reference sequence). V lost 5 bases, J lost 1 base, and 18 bases lay in between. The CDR3 contains 17 residues. The CDR3 DNA sequence: TGTGCCAGTAGTTCCCACCAGGGTTCACTATCTGGAAACACCATATATTTT. As protein: CASSSHQGSLSGNTIYF.

Notes on this clone: A junction end diverges from the germline sequence, so it may reflect a read error. This chain links TRBV7-9 with TRBJ2-1; no reliable D call. The V gene's germline CDR1 is SEHNR and CDR2 FQNEAQ (reference sequence). This CDR3 spans 13 amino acids. The CDR3 sequence is CASSLVVSLLAVF. CDR3 DNA: TGTGCCAGCAGCTTAGTGGTATCTCTCCTCGCGGTCTTC. The whole variable domain, remainder taken from reference TRBV7-9 and TRBJ2-1, is DTGVSQNPRHKITKRGQNVTFRCDPISEHNRLYWYRQTLGQGPEFLTYFQNEAQLEKSRLLSDRFSAERPKGSFSTLEIQRTEQGDSAMYLCASSLVVSLLAVFGPGTRLTVL.

The chain uses TRBV19 and TRBJ2-6; 9 bases map to TRBD1. From germline, CDR1 is LNHDA and CDR2 SQIVND (reference sequence). This CDR3 comprises 17 residues. V dropped 6 bases and J dropped 1; count of bases not matched to a gene: 7. The DNA for the CDR3 is TGTGCCAGTAGCATGGGACAGGGAATTTCTGGGGCCAACGTCCTGACTTTC. Its translation is CASSMGQGISGANVLTF.

The V and J genes are TRBV9 and TRBJ2-1, with D possibly TRBD2 on 5 matching bases. The germline CDR1 and CDR2 sequences are SGDLS and YYNGEE. The germline V and J ends were trimmed by 3 bases and 9 bases, with 16 bases remaining between them. The CDR3 consists of 14 residues. CDR3 residues: CASSAVGSSGEQFF. CDR3 nucleotides: TGTGCCAGCAGCGCGGTCGGGTCAAGCGGTGAGCAGTTCTTC.

V usage is TRBV18 and J usage is TRBJ1-1; TRBD1 matches 8 bases. Germline V gene sequence: CDR1 KGHSH, CDR2 LQKENI. The V segment lost 5 bases and the J segment 1 base; nucleotides outside the gene matches: 9. The CDR3 extends over 16 amino acids. The CDR3 DNA sequence: TGTGCCAGCTCAAGGGACAGGAACCCCCAGAACACTGAAGCTTTCTTT. It specifies CASSRDRNPQNTEAFF. The entire variable domain, with the rest obtained from reference TRBV18 and TRBJ1-1, is as follows: NAGVMQNPRHLVRRRGQEARLRCSPMKGHSHVYWYRQLPEEGLKFMVYLQKENIIDESGMPKERFSAEFPKEGPSILRIQQVVRGDSAAYFCASSRDRNPQNTEAFFGQGTRLTVV.

The rearrangement links TRBV3-1 (or the pseudogene TRBV3-2) to TRBJ1-5, with no clear D. CDR1 is LGHDT, CDR2 YNNKEL, per germline (reference sequence). The CDR3 has 13 residues. With 4 bases removed from V and 6 bases from J, the gap between germline ends came to 10 bases. CDR3 bases: TGTGCCAGCAGCCGGGAGAATGGTCAGCCCCAGCATTTT. Translating it yields CASSRENGQPQHF.

The CDR3 sequence is CASSLGSFWDRSPRDEQYF. For the CDR3, the DNA is TGTGCCAGCAGCTTAGGTTCATTTTGGGACAGGTCCCCCCGAGATGAGCAGTACTTC. V usage is TRBV7-9 and J usage is TRBJ2-7; 8 bases are shared with TRBD1. V trimming: 1 base; J trimming: 7 bases; junction bases outside the gene matches: 21. In germline, CDR1 is SEHNR, CDR2 FQNEAQ (reference sequence). The CDR3 loop spans 19 amino acids.

The CDR3 bases are TGTGCCAGTAGTAATAGCGGGGGGCCCGCCGGGGAGCTGTTTTTT. This translates into CASSNSGGPAGELFF. The rearrangement joins TRBV19 to TRBJ2-2; 10 bases map to TRBD2. The CDR3 loop spans 15 amino acids. V dropped 4 bases and J dropped 6; count of bases not matched to a gene: 5. The germline gives CDR1 LNHDA, CDR2 SQIVND (reference sequence).

This chain joins TRBV19 and TRBJ1-1, with 8 bases fitting TRBD1. Germline lookup yields CDR1 LNHDA and CDR2 SQIVND (reference sequence). V shed 3 bases, J shed 3 bases, and the junction held 15 bases outside the gene matches. The CDR3 runs 18 residues. CDR3 region: CASSMTWPQGAPDTEAFF. The CDR3 bases are TGTGCCAGTAGTATGACCTGGCCCCAGGGGGCCCCGGACACTGAAGCTTTCTTT.

The chain combines TRBV28 with TRBJ1-3; D is uncertain. The CDR3 covers 16 residues. Germline CDR1 is MDHEN and CDR2 is SYDVKM. V lost 2 bases to trimming and J lost 2 bases, with 13 bases between them. The CDR3 nucleotides are TGTGCCAGCAGTTTAGCAGTGGTGAGGGCTGGAAACACCATATATTTT. Translating it yields CASSLAVVRAGNTIYF. The full variable domain, rest sourced from reference TRBV28 and TRBJ1-3, is DVKVTQSSRYLVKRTGEKVFLECVQDMDHENMFWYRQDPGLGLRLIYFSYDVKMKEKGDIPEGYSVSREKKERFSLILESASTNQTSMYLCASSLAVVRAGNTIYFGEGSWLTVV.

The chain joins TRBV29-1 to TRBJ2-7, with D maybe TRBD1 (6 bases). The CDR3 contains 12 residues. CDR1 and CDR2 from the germline V gene are SQVTM and ANQGSEA. V gave up 5 bases and J gave up 1 base, with 9 bases separating them. The DNA for the CDR3 is TGCAGCGTTTTCGGACAGTCCTACGAGCAGTACTTC. Translated, it gives CSVFGQSYEQYF.

The chain employs TRBV5-1 and TRBJ1-1, with 9 bases lining up with TRBD1. Germline V gene sequence: CDR1 SGHRS, CDR2 YFSETQ. CDR3 size: 14 residues. V dropped 1 base and J dropped 4; count of bases not matched to a gene: 2. The CDR3 nucleotides are TGCGCCAGCAGCTTGCTGACAGGGGGCACTGAAGCTTTCTTT. This sequence encodes CASSLLTGGTEAFF.

The chain joins TRBV7-2 to TRBJ2-1; D unclear. Germline-derived CDR1 and CDR2 are SGHTA and FQGNSA. Trimming shortened V by 3 bases and J by 7 bases, and 10 bases separated the two germline ends. CDR3 length: 13 amino acids. CDR3 in amino acids: CASSLPPRNEQFF. In DNA form, the CDR3 reads TGTGCCAGCAGCTTGCCCCCGAGAAATGAGCAGTTCTTC.